This T cell receptor (beta chain) emerged from a study of early T cells in non-severe SARS-CoV-2 infection. Study context: The authors sequenced bulk RNA from unsorted whole blood, leaving chains unpaired. Study-level points and caveats: Missing private and CD4 specificities, VDJdb matching favored anti-spike CD8 responses.

From germline, CDR1 is SGHNT and CDR2 YYREEE (reference sequence). This CDR3 region has 14 residues. Trimming took off 4 bases at V and 5 bases at J, with 15 bases between the two ends. To note about this clonotype: Its antigen remains unidentified.

cDNA molecules, individually, were tagged with unique molecular identifiers. Via MiXCR, TCRdb re-called the 5' RACE reads, giving one row per CDR3 protein. The table records 98,000 or so distinct CDR3 sequences, over 9.5% of them present only once. The chain has TRBV5-4 and TRBJ1-1, with D perhaps matching TRBD1 (6 bases). The sequencing here drew on whole blood, taken at baseline. This clonotype was obtained from an adult who was a healthcare worker with PCR-confirmed SARS-CoV-2 infection or an uninfected control (not recorded which). The CDR3 loop is CASSLGGGVTEAFF. The CDR3 region has the DNA TGTGCCAGCAGCCTAGGGGGAGGGGTGACTGAAGCTTTCTTT.